A selection of T cell receptor beta chains follows, all from one sample in a study of control samples from healthy donors and cancer patients. The method was immunoSEQ multiplex PCR; TCRdb's version includes in-frame clones alone and lacks a portion of them. The sample carries about 100,000 clones, roughly 88% recorded once. The sample comprised blood. The receptor source for this set is a man aged 25 to 40 in good health. The CDR3 runs from the conserved cysteine through the conserved F or W. Fields, in order: V gene, J gene, D gene, clone size, CDR3 DNA, CDR3 protein. The D gene is left open where the match is weak. Clone sizes are given selectively: once, few, many, or a class where the clone is expanded.

TRBV7-9,TRBJ2-7,TRBD1,.,TGTGCCAGCAGCTTAGGAGCAGGGGGCCAGGACGAGCAGTACTTC,CASSLGAGGQDEQYF
TRBV29-1,TRBJ2-7,TRBD1,.,TGCAGCGTTGTCTTGGGACAGTTAAATTCCTACGAGCAGTACTTC,CSVVLGQLNSYEQYF
TRBV9,TRBJ2-1,TRBD2,.,TGTGCCAGCAGCCCGACAACTAGCGGGAGGGACAATGAGCAGTTCTTC,CASSPTTSGRDNEQFF
TRBV6-5,TRBJ2-5,.,.,TGTGCCAGCAGTTACTCGTCGGGAAATGACCAAGAGACCCAGTACTTC,CASSYSSGNDQETQYF
TRBV29-1,TRBJ2-2,TRBD2,.,TGCAGCGTGGCCGGGACTAGCGGGAGTTTCACCGGGGAGCTGTTTTTT,CSVAGTSGSFTGELFF
TRBV12-3/TRBV12-4,TRBJ2-7,.,.,TGTGCCAGCAGTTTAGTCAGGGATTACGAGCAGTACTTC,CASSLVRDYEQYF
TRBV6-6,TRBJ1-1,.,.,TGTGCCAGCAGTTACGCGGAAGACACTGAAGCTTTCTTT,CASSYAEDTEAFF
TRBV19,TRBJ2-2,TRBD1,.,TGTGCCAGTAGTGGAGACAGGGGAAACACCGGGGAGCTGTTTTTT,CASSGDRGNTGELFF
TRBV14,TRBJ2-7,.,.,TGTGCCAGCAGCCAAGATCTCGACGAGCAGTACTTC,CASSQDLDEQYF
TRBV30,TRBJ1-1,.,.,TGTGCCTGGAGCGGGATCCCCGGAGACACTGAAGCTTTCTTT,CAWSGIPGDTEAFF
TRBV12-3/TRBV12-4,TRBJ2-7,TRBD2,.,TGTGCCAGCAGTATTAGCGGGGACTACGAGCAGTACTTC,CASSISGDYEQYF
TRBV7-3,TRBJ2-1,TRBD2,.,TGTGCCAGCAGCTCCGGCGGACTAGCGGCCCTCAATGAGCAGTTCTTC,CASSSGGLAALNEQFF
TRBV20-1,TRBJ1-2,TRBD1,few,TGCAGTGCTCGACAGGGCTATGGCTACACCTTC,CSARQGYGYTF
TRBV18,TRBJ1-1,.,.,TGTGCCAGCTCACCCAGGGACATGAACACTGAAGCTTTCTTT,CASSPRDMNTEAFF
TRBV3-1/TRBV3-2,TRBJ2-7,.,.,TGTGCCAGCAGCCAAGAGGTGGGGGCGTTCGGGCAGTACTTC,CASSQEVGAFGQYF
TRBV7-3,TRBJ1-1,TRBD1,.,TGTGCCAGCAGCTCCCAGGGGGACACTGAAGCTTTCTTT,CASSSQGDTEAFF
TRBV30,TRBJ1-3,.,.,TGTGCCTGGAGTGTTAAAGCGGCAGGGGTCTTTGGAAACACCATATATTTT,CAWSVKAAGVFGNTIYF
TRBV27,TRBJ2-1,TRBD2,once,TGTGCCAGCAGTACTATGACTAGCGGGAGGATCGGCAATGAGCAGTTCTTC,CASSTMTSGRIGNEQFF
TRBV6-2/TRBV6-3,TRBJ2-7,TRBD2,few,TGTGCCAGCAGTTCCCCGTCGGGGGGTTACTACTCCTACGAGCAGTACTTC,CASSSPSGGYYSYEQYF
TRBV7-8,TRBJ2-7,TRBD2,once,TGTGCCAGCAGCTTAGAGGAGGGACTAGACCTCTCCTACGAGCAGTACTTC,CASSLEEGLDLSYEQYF
TRBV9,TRBJ2-3,.,.,TGTGCCAGCAGCGTAGCCGGCCGCCCGGATACGCAGTATTTT,CASSVAGRPDTQYF
TRBV19,TRBJ2-3,TRBD2,.,TGTGCCAGTAGTACGGGACTAGCGGGACGTCGGGATACGCAGTATTTT,CASSTGLAGRRDTQYF
TRBV20-1,TRBJ1-2,.,once,TGCAGTGCTATAATCCAGGGAGGCTACACCTTC,CSAIIQGGYTF
TRBV5-1,TRBJ2-1,TRBD1,.,TGCGCCAGCAGCTTGGGACAGGGGGCATACAATGAGCAGTTCTTC,CASSLGQGAYNEQFF
TRBV6-6,TRBJ2-6,.,.,TGTGCCAGCAGCCAGGACATGGGTAGAGGGGCCAACGTCCTGACTTTC,CASSQDMGRGANVLTF
TRBV6-6,TRBJ2-3,.,.,TGTGCCAGCAGTTTAAACCGGGGCCGCGAGGCAGATACGCAGTATTTT,CASSLNRGREADTQYF
TRBV5-4,TRBJ1-6,.,.,TGTGCCAGCAGCTGGAGAACGGTGCCGAGCTCCTATAATTCACCCCTCCACTTT,CASSWRTVPSSYNSPLHF
TRBV10-3,TRBJ2-1,.,.,TGTGCCATCAGTATCTCGACAGGAGAGCAGTTCTTC,CAISISTGEQFF
TRBV19,TRBJ2-7,.,.,TGTGCCAGTAGTCCAGGAGCGGGCAGAAGCGCCCTCCAATGGGAGCAGTACTTC,CASSPGAGRSALQWEQYF
TRBV24-1,TRBJ2-4,.,.,TGTGCCACCAGTGATTCAACACCGCCTGGGGAAAACATTCAGTACTTC,CATSDSTPPGENIQYF
TRBV15,TRBJ1-1,.,few,TGTGCCACCAGCAGAGGCCACTACACTGAAGCTTTCTTT,CATSRGHYTEAFF
TRBV29-1,TRBJ2-3,.,.,TGCAGCGTTTTGAGCGTCGCGGGGCCCTGGGATACGCAGTATTTT,CSVLSVAGPWDTQYF
TRBV2,TRBJ1-5,TRBD1,once,TGTGCCAGCAGCCTGGGGACAGTAGATCAGCCCCAGCATTTT,CASSLGTVDQPQHF
TRBV24-1,TRBJ1-6,.,few,TGTGCCACCAGCCCGAGCTCCTATAATTCACCCCTCCACTTT,CATSPSSYNSPLHF
TRBV6-1,TRBJ2-5,TRBD2,once,TGTGCCAGCAGTGATTTAGGGAGGGCCGGGGAGACCCAGTACTTC,CASSDLGRAGETQYF
TRBV15,TRBJ2-2,.,.,TGTGCCACCAGCCGCCCGGGGTCCCTCGCCGGGGAGCTGTTTTTT,CATSRPGSLAGELFF
TRBV10-3,TRBJ2-5,.,.,TGTGCCATCAGTGAGCTAGCGGAGACCCAGTACTTC,CAISELAETQYF
TRBV27,TRBJ2-3,TRBD2,.,TGTGCCAGCAGTTTACGCGGGAGGAGAACAGATACGCAGTATTTT,CASSLRGRRTDTQYF
TRBV5-1,TRBJ2-3,.,.,TGCGCCAGCAGCCCCAGGGGTAGCGACACAGATACGCAGTATTTT,CASSPRGSDTDTQYF
TRBV5-1,TRBJ1-1,.,.,TGCGCCAGCAGCTTGGCGGGGGCGGTGATGAACACTGAAGCTTTCTTT,CASSLAGAVMNTEAFF